This is a list of T cell receptor beta chains from one sample in a study of blood T cell repertoires in COVID-19. Sequenced by immunoSEQ multiplex PCR; TCRdb stores in-frame clones only, minus some. This sample has about 380,000 clones, with roughly 85% found just once. The specimen sequenced was peripheral blood. The receptors were gathered from a young woman with acute or convalescent COVID-19. Each CDR3 is given with its conserved first and last residue. D genes are given only for firm matches. The listing skips clone size in some rows; elsewhere it reads once, few, many or a size class.

D	size	J	V	DNA	CDR3
NA	NA	TRBJ1-1	TRBV7-9	TGTGCCAGCAGCTTATTCAGGGTTCAGGGTGTCACTGAAGCTTTCTTT	CASSLFRVQGVTEAFF
TRBD2	NA	TRBJ2-5	TRBV7-3	TGTGCCAGCAGCTCTCTAGCGGGAGCAGGGGAGACCCAGTACTTC	CASSSLAGAGETQYF
TRBD1	NA	TRBJ1-6	TRBV19	TGTGCCAGTAGTGCGACAGGGCAGAATTCACCCCTCCACTTT	CASSATGQNSPLHF
NA	once	TRBJ1-1	TRBV6-2/TRBV6-3	TGTGCCAGCAGTTACGGGCAGGGTGAGACTGAAGCTTTCTTT	CASSYGQGETEAFF
TRBD2	NA	TRBJ2-3	TRBV6-6	TGTGCCAGCAGCTGGGAGGGACTAGCGGGGGGGACGGGGACAGATACGCAGTATTTT	CASSWEGLAGGTGTDTQYF
TRBD2	NA	TRBJ2-7	TRBV6-5	TGTGCCAGTACGGACGGGGGGTACGAGCAGTACTTC	CASTDGGYEQYF
TRBD1	NA	TRBJ2-7	TRBV19	TGTGCCAGTAGTATCGGGACAGGACGTTACGAGCAGTACTTC	CASSIGTGRYEQYF
NA	NA	TRBJ1-6	TRBV5-1	TGCGCCAGCAGCAGTGACACAAATTCACCCCTCCACTTT	CASSSDTNSPLHF
TRBD1	NA	TRBJ1-5	TRBV6-5	TGTGCCAGCAGAAGGACAGGGAGCAATCAGCCCCAGCATTTT	CASRRTGSNQPQHF
TRBD1	NA	TRBJ1-1	TRBV4-2	TGTGCCAGCAGCCAAGGGCAGGGGGGACCTATGAACACTGAAGCTTTCTTT	CASSQGQGGPMNTEAFF
TRBD1	NA	TRBJ1-2	TRBV5-1	TGCGCCAGCAGCTGGGGAGGTGACAGGGTAGACTATGGCTACACCTTC	CASSWGGDRVDYGYTF
TRBD2	NA	TRBJ2-5	TRBV11-2	TGTGCCAGCAGCTTAGCACCGACTAGCGTCCAAGAGACCCAGTACTTC	CASSLAPTSVQETQYF
NA	once	TRBJ2-2	TRBV27	TGTGCCAGCACCTCTACCAGGGGCCGCCTGATAAACACCGGGGAGCTGTTTTTT	CASTSTRGRLINTGELFF
TRBD1	NA	TRBJ1-1	TRBV27	TGTGCCAGCAGGCTTCCAGGGGGCTCTGAAGCTTTCTTT	CASRLPGGSEAFF
NA	NA	TRBJ1-2	TRBV7-9	TGTGCCAGCAGTACCCCGAGAGCTAACTATGGCTACACCTTC	CASSTPRANYGYTF
TRBD1	many	TRBJ2-7	TRBV7-9	TGTGCCAGCAGCCCGGGACAGACCCCCTTTCAGTACTTC	CASSPGQTPFQYF
NA	NA	TRBJ1-3	TRBV11-2	TGTGCCAGCAGCTTTAGCTCTGGAAACACCATATATTTT	CASSFSSGNTIYF
NA	NA	TRBJ1-4	TRBV7-9	TGTGCCAGCAGCTTAGGGGCAGGTAGAGATGAAAAACTGTTTTTT	CASSLGAGRDEKLFF
NA	NA	TRBJ2-2	TRBV5-1	TGCGCCAGCAGGCCCCTAACCCAGGGCGCCGGGGAGCTGTTTTTT	CASRPLTQGAGELFF
TRBD1	NA	TRBJ1-2	TRBV28	TGTGCCAGCAGGACAGGGGAGGCTATCCATGGCTACACCTTC	CASRTGEAIHGYTF
TRBD2	NA	TRBJ2-1	TRBV2	TGTGCCAGCAGTGAATTGGTGGTAGCGGGTGACAATGAGCAGTTCTTC	CASSELVVAGDNEQFF
TRBD2	NA	TRBJ2-6	TRBV3-1/TRBV3-2	TGTGCCAGCAGCCAAAAGGGAGGGTCTGGGGCCAACGTCCTGACTTTC	CASSQKGGSGANVLTF
TRBD2	NA	TRBJ2-3	TRBV6-4	TGTGCCAGCAGTGACTCTAGCGGGGGGGCAGATACGCAGTATTTT	CASSDSSGGADTQYF